The TCR beta chain described here comes from a study of blood T cell repertoires in COVID-19. In the authors' workflow: How many nucleated cells were present was estimated from reference gene primer amplification. TCRdb's copy holds only in-frame clones and misses some; the assay was immunoSEQ multiplex PCR. The V and J calls and clone size are taken from that table; D and trimming were inferred from the DNA. The sample holds 50,000 or so clones, 65% to 85% seen once. V shed 3 bases, J shed 3 bases, and the junction held 17 bases outside the gene matches. The CDR3 has 20 residues. CDR1 is SGHRS and CDR2 is YFSETQ in the germline V gene.

The chain recombines TRBV5-1 with TRBJ2-2; the match to TRBD1 covers 10 bases. This TCR derives from a man of 80 years or more with COVID-19, enrolled during active disease. What was sequenced was peripheral blood. The CDR3, as DNA: TGCGCCAGCAGCTCCCTATTGACAGGGGGCGTCCCGGAGGACACCGGGGAGCTGTTTTTT. Translating it yields CASSSLLTGGVPEDTGELFF.